This T cell receptor beta chain was found in a study of metastatic and nonmetastatic thyroid tumors. About the research overall: Where malignant and benign thyroid patients were concerned, repertoires were compared across blood and tumor or nodule tissue. Points from the study as a whole: It was reported that TCR beta diversity was significantly higher in malignant thyroid tumors than benign nodules, in blood and tumor.

In the original analysis: Using the CDR3 differences seen across clinicopathological groups, the authors built a distant-metastasis classifier for papillary thyroid cancer, which was meant to discriminate distant-metastatic patients. TCRdb ran MiXCR on the PCR reads. It is TCRdb's table, rather than the study itself, that gives the V and J calls and clone size. Among about 2,100 clones listed, approximately 25% were seen once. CDR3 length equals 15 residues. CDR1 DFQATT and CDR2 SNEGSKA come from the germline V gene (reference sequence). No patient had received any treatment before thyroid surgery. This clone is medium-sized (0.01 to 0.1%) by share. Antigen: not known. A read error may produce the germline difference seen at one junction end.

This sequence was found in a male donor with papillary thyroid cancer or a benign thyroid nodule (not recorded which). Some clones in this sample may be carry-over from other donors' samples. The V and J genes are TRBV20-1 and TRBJ2-3, with D perhaps being TRBD1 or TRBD2 (5 bases each). The material sequenced was adjacent normal tissue. CDR3 sequence reads: CSARGQNGATDTQYF. The CDR3 DNA sequence: TGCAGTGCCAGAGGCCAAAACGGGGCGACAGATACGCAGTATTTT.